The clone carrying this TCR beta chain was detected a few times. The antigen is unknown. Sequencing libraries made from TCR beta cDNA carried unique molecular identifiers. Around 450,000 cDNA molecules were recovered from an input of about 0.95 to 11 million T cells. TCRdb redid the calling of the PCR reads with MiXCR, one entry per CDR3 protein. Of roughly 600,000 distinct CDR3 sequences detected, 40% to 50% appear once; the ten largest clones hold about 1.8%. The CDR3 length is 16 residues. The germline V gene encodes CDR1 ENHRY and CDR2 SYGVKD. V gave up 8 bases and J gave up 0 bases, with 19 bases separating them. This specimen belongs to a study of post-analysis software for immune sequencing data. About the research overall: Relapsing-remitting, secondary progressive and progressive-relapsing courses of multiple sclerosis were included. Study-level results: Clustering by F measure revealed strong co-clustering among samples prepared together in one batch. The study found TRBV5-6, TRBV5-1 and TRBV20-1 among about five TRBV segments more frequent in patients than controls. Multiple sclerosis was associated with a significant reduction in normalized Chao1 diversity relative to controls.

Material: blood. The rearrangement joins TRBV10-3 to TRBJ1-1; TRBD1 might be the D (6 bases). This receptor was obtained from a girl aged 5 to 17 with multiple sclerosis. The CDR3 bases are TGTGCCATCTCCCGGGACAAGGCTACAATGAACACTGAAGCTTTCTTT. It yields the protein CAISRDKATMNTEAFF.